The clone carrying this T cell receptor (beta chain) was seen just once. The CDR3 is 15 amino acids. Germline CDR1 and CDR2: DFQATT and SNEGSKA (reference sequence). Trimming left V 3 bases short and J 4 bases short, with 15 bases between. This specimen comes from a study of blood T cell repertoires in COVID-19. TCRdb's table, derived via immunoSEQ multiplex PCR, lists solely in-frame clones and lacks some. The sample holds fewer than 300,000 clones; about 89% are singletons and the top ten take about 2.2%. The origin of this receptor is a woman younger than 45 with COVID-19, enrolled during active disease. Sample: peripheral blood. The rearrangement uses TRBV20-1 and TRBJ2-2; D perhaps matches TRBD2 (6 bases). The chain's CDR3 is CSASSRGLTTGELFF. CDR3 nucleotides: TGCAGTGCTAGTAGCCGGGGACTTACCACCGGGGAGCTGTTTTTT.